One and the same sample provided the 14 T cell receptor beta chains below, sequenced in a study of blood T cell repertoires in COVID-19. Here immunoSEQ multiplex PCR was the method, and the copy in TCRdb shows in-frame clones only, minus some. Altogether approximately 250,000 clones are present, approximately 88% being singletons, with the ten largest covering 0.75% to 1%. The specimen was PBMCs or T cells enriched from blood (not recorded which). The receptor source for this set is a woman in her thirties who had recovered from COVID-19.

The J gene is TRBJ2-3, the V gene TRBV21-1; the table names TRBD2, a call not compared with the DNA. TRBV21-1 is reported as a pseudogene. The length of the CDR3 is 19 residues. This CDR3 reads CASSKFFDNIAESTDTQYF. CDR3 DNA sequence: TGTGCCAGCAGCAAATTCTTTGATAACATAGCGGAGAGCACAGATACGCAGTATTTT.

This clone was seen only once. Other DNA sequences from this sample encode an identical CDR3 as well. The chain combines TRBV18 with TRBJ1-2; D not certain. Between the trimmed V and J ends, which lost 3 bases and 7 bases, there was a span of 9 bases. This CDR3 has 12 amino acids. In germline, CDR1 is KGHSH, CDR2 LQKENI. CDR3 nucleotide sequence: TGTGCCAGCTCACCTGGGCAGAGTGGCTACACCTTC. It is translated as CASSPGQSGYTF.

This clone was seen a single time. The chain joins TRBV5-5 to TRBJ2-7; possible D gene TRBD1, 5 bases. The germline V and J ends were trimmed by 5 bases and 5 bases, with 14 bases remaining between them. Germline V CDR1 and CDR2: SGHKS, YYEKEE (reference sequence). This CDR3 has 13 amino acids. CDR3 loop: CASRHAGFHEQYF. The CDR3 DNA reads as TGTGCCAGCAGGCATGCAGGGTTCCACGAGCAGTACTTC.

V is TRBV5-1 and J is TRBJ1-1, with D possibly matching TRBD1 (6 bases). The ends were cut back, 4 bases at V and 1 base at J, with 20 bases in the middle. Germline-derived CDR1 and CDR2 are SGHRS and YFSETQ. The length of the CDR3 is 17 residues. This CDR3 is CASSPGYRAQSNTEAFF. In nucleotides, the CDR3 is TGCGCCAGCAGCCCCGGGTACAGGGCGCAGTCGAACACTGAAGCTTTCTTT.

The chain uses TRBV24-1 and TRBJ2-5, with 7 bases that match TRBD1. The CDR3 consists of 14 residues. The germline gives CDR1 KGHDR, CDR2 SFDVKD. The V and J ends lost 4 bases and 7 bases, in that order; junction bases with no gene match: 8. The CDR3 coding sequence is TGTGCCACCAGTGACCCGACAGGGTGGGGGACCCAGTACTTC. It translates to CATSDPTGWGTQYF.

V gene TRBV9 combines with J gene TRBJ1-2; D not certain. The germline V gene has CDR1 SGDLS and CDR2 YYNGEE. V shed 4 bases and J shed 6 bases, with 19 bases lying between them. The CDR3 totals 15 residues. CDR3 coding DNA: TGTGCCAGCAGCTCCTCACTGAGGGCGGAGAATGGCTACACCTTC. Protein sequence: CASSSSLRAENGYTF.

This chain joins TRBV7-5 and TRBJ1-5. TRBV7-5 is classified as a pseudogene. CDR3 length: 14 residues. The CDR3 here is CARRLQRGFQPQHF. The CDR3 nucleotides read TGTGCCAGAAGACTGCAGCGGGGGTTTCAGCCCCAGCATTTT.

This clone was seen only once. The CDR3 reads CASRAQGSLPYGYTF. CDR3 coding DNA: TGTGCCAGCAGAGCCCAGGGGAGCCTTCCCTATGGCTACACCTTC. V is TRBV6-5 and J is TRBJ1-2; a weak D match, TRBD1 (6 bases). The CDR3 is 15 residues long. The germline V gene has CDR1 MNHEY and CDR2 SVGAGI. Deletions cut 6 bases from V and 4 bases from J, with 18 bases between.

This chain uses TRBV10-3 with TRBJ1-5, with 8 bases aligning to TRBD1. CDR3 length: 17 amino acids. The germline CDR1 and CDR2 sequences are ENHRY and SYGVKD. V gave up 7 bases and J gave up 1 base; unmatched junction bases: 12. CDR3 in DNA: TGTGCCATCACCGGACAGGGCGAGCCGTGGAGCAATCAGCCCCAGCATTTT. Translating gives CAITGQGEPWSNQPQHF.

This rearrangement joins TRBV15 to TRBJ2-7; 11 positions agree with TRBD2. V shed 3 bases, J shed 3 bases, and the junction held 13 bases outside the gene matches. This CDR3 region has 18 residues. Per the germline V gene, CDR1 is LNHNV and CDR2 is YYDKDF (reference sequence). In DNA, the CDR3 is TGTGCCACCAGCAGCTGGCCCAATCCCGGGACTAGCGGCTACGAGCAGTACTTC. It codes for CATSSWPNPGTSGYEQYF.

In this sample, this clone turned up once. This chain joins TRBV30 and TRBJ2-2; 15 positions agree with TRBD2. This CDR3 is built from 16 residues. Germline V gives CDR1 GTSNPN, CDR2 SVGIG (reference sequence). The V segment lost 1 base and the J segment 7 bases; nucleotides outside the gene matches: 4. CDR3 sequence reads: CAWSAGTSGRFGELFF. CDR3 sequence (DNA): TGTGCCTGGAGTGCAGGGACTAGCGGGAGGTTCGGGGAGCTGTTTTTT.

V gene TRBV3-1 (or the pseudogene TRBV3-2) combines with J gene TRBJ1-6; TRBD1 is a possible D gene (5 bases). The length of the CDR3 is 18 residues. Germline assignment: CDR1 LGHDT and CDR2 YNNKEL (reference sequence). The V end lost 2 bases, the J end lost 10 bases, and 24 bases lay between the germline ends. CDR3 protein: CASSQPNSGSSRGSPLHF. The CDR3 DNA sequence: TGTGCCAGCAGCCAACCCAACTCCGGGAGTTCGAGGGGATCACCCCTCCACTTT.

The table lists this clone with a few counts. The CDR3 region has the DNA TGTGCCAGCACCACTCGAGGGGGCACGGCTAGCACAGATACGCAGTATTTT. Its translation is CASTTRGGTASTDTQYF. The rearrangement links TRBV5-6 to TRBJ2-3; 7 nucleotides agree with TRBD1. The V gene's germline CDR1 is SGHDT and CDR2 YYEEEE. The V segment lost 6 bases and the J segment 0 bases; nucleotides outside the gene matches: 13. The CDR3 is made up of 17 amino acids.

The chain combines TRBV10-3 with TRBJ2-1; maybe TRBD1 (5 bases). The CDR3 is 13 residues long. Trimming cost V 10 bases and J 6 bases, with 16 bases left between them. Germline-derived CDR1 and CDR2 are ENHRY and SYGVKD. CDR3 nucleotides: TGTGCCACGCAGAGATGGGGCTCCAATGAGCAGTTCTTC. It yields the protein CATQRWGSNEQFF.